The 26 T cell receptor beta chains listed next were all sequenced from one sample in a study of neurological immune-mediated disorders. One entry per CDR3 protein, called by TCRdb with MiXCR from the 5' RACE reads. The top ten clones hold around 7.5% of a sample with 20,000 to 25,000 distinct CDR3 sequences, 17% of them seen once. The source material was CD8+ T cells from blood. These receptors were taken from a young woman with multiple sclerosis.

The chain uses TRBV29-1 and TRBJ2-1, with TRBD2 matching over 10 bases. Germline assignment: CDR1 SQVTM and CDR2 ANQGSEA. Trimming removed 1 base from V and 4 bases from J; junction bases left unmatched: 7. The CDR3 extends over 16 amino acids. CDR3 amino acids: CSVEGKRGLAYNEQFF. The CDR3 DNA follows: TGCAGCGTTGAAGGTAAACGGGGACTAGCGTACAATGAGCAGTTCTTC.

This clonotype was counted many times. The chain combines TRBV20-1 with TRBJ2-3; 9 nucleotides align to TRBD2. V was pared by 2 bases and J by 1 base, with 7 bases of the junction left unmatched. This CDR3 is 16 amino acids long. Germline V gene sequence: CDR1 DFQATT, CDR2 SNEGSKA (reference sequence). The CDR3 nucleotides are TGCAGTGCTAGATTAGCGGGAGAAGGCGGCACAGATACGCAGTATTTT. It is translated as CSARLAGEGGTDTQYF.

This rearrangement joins TRBV5-5 to TRBJ2-5; D remains unclear. The CDR3 runs 12 residues. Between the trimmed V and J ends, which lost 0 bases and 7 bases, there was a span of 7 bases. Germline V gene data show CDR1 as SGHKS and CDR2 as YYEKEE (reference sequence). This CDR3 reads CASSLERWTQYF. CDR3 DNA sequence: TGTGCCAGCAGCTTGGAAAGGTGGACCCAGTACTTC.

In this sample, this clonotype turned up many times. The chain combines TRBV7-6 with TRBJ1-4; D unresolved. V gave up 2 bases and J gave up 8 bases, with 15 bases separating them. The CDR3 is 15 residues long. Germline V gene sequence: CDR1 SGHVS, CDR2 FNYEAQ. The CDR3 nucleotides are TGTGCCAGCAGCTTATCTCATGACCCGGCGGAAAAACTGTTTTTT. Its translation: CASSLSHDPAEKLFF.

This chain uses TRBV6-6 with TRBJ2-7; D not certain. Trimming pared 2 bases from V and 3 bases from J, leaving 14 bases between. The CDR3 has 15 residues. CDR1 is MNHNY and CDR2 is SVGAGI in the germline V gene (reference sequence). The CDR3 reads CASSYKELVNYEQYF. The CDR3 DNA follows: TGTGCCAGCAGTTACAAGGAGCTCGTCAACTACGAGCAGTACTTC.

This clonotype was detected many times. V is TRBV27 and J is TRBJ2-3, with D hard to call. Germline V gene data show CDR1 as MNHEY and CDR2 as SMNVEV (reference sequence). The CDR3 covers 13 residues. Trimming removed 4 bases at V and 2 bases at J, with 7 bases between. In DNA, the CDR3 is TGTGCCAGCAGTTGGTTAGACACAGATACGCAGTATTTT. It specifies CASSWLDTDTQYF.

This clonotype is judged medium-sized. The rearrangement links TRBV14 to TRBJ2-6; D gene unclear. Trimming left V 0 bases short and J 0 bases short, with 6 bases between. From germline, CDR1 is SGHDN and CDR2 FVKESK. There are 16 residues in the CDR3. CDR3 sequence: CASSQDSYSGANVLTF. The CDR3 DNA is TGTGCCAGCAGCCAAGACAGTTACTCTGGGGCCAACGTCCTGACTTTC.

This clonotype was detected many times. The CDR3 loop reads CSARDPGGKETQYF. Written as DNA, the CDR3 is TGCAGTGCTAGAGATCCTGGGGGCAAAGAGACCCAGTACTTC. The rearrangement uses TRBV20-1 and TRBJ2-5; possible D gene TRBD1, 6 bases. CDR3 length: 14 amino acids. The germline V and J ends were trimmed by 0 bases and 3 bases, with 11 bases remaining between them. The germline V gene encodes CDR1 DFQATT and CDR2 SNEGSKA (reference sequence).

The sample holds many counts of this clonotype. CDR3 sequence reads: CSVRWKGPYGYTF. The CDR3 DNA is TGCAGCGTCCGATGGAAGGGCCCCTATGGCTACACCTTC. The gene calls are TRBV29-1 and TRBJ1-2; no firm D call. CDR3 length: 13 amino acids. Trimming removed 6 bases at V and 4 bases at J, with 15 bases between. Looked up from germline, CDR1 is SQVTM and CDR2 is ANQGSEA.

This clonotype was observed many times. In nucleotides, the CDR3 is TGCGCCAGCAGCTTAGATGGATCCTACGAGCAGTACTTC. This sequence encodes CASSLDGSYEQYF. The chain couples TRBV5-1 to TRBJ2-7; D remains ambiguous. With 2 bases removed from V and 1 base from J, the gap between germline ends came to 7 bases. From germline, CDR1 is SGHRS and CDR2 YFSETQ. The CDR3 length is 13 residues. The variable domain in full, with the rest retrieved from reference TRBV5-1 and TRBJ2-7, is KAGVTQTPRYLIKTRGQQVTLSCSPISGHRSVSWYQQTPGQGLQFLFEYFSETQRNKGNFPGRFSGRQFSNSRSEMNVSTLELGDSALYLCASSLDGSYEQYFGPGTRLTVT.

In its sample, this clonotype was seen many times. This rearrangement joins TRBV7-9 to TRBJ2-5; D remains unclear. With 5 bases removed from V and 5 bases from J, the gap between germline ends came to 21 bases. Germline loops: CDR1 SEHNR, CDR2 FQNEAQ (reference sequence). The CDR3 extends over 16 amino acids. CDR3 nucleotides: TGTGCCAGCAGCCTAAATACGGGCCTCGAGAGGGAGACCCAGTACTTC. Its translation: CASSLNTGLERETQYF.

This clonotype was detected many times. The V gene is TRBV4-1, the J gene TRBJ2-3; 7 nucleotides agree with TRBD1. CDR1 MGHRA and CDR2 YSYEKL come from the germline V gene. This CDR3 has 15 amino acids. The J segment lost 2 bases and the V segment lost 2 bases, leaving 4 bases of the junction unmatched. Here the CDR3 DNA reads TGCGCCAGCAGCCAATACAGGGGCCACACAGATACGCAGTATTTT. Protein: CASSQYRGHTDTQYF.

Ten or more counts support this clonotype. The chain uses TRBV12-3 or TRBV12-4 and TRBJ1-2; TRBD1 is a possible D gene (5 bases). Trimming left V 4 bases short and J 7 bases short, with 22 bases between. This CDR3 has 16 residues. The CDR3 DNA is TGTGCCAGCAGTTCCACCCCAGGGTACTCGTTCACTGGCTACACCTTC. It yields the protein CASSSTPGYSFTGYTF.

The table lists this clonotype with a few counts. The rearrangement uses TRBV29-1 and TRBJ1-2; weak D call: TRBD1 (6 bases). Trimming removed 2 bases from V and 5 bases from J, with 12 bases in between. Germline V gives CDR1 SQVTM, CDR2 ANQGSEA. The CDR3 totals 13 residues. The CDR3 sequence: CSVEFGGRYGYTF. DNA for the CDR3: TGCAGCGTTGAATTCGGGGGCCGGTATGGCTACACCTTC.

This clonotype was detected ten times or more. The J gene is TRBJ1-6, the V gene TRBV13; D is undetermined. Germline CDR1 PRHDT, CDR2 FYEKMQ (reference sequence). Deletions cut 6 bases from V and 3 bases from J, with 18 bases between. The length of the CDR3 is 17 residues. CDR3 in DNA: TGTGCCAGCAGTCTATCGTCGGGATCCCACTATAATTCACCCCTCCACTTT. Residues: CASSLSSGSHYNSPLHF.

This clonotype has a count of ten or more. The CDR3 sequence: CASRTWGGSYEQYF. The CDR3 DNA reads TGTGCCAGCAGGACCTGGGGGGGTTCCTACGAGCAGTACTTC. This rearrangement joins TRBV7-2 to TRBJ2-7, with TRBD2 matching over 7 bases. J lost 1 base, V lost 6 bases, and 6 bases had no gene match. This CDR3 is 14 amino acids long. CDR1 and CDR2 (germline): SGHTA, FQGNSA.

This clonotype has at least ten counts. The chain uses TRBV11-2 and TRBJ2-2; TRBD2 might be the D (6 bases). Germline CDR1 SGHAT, CDR2 FQNNGV. V lost 4 bases and J lost 1, with 31 bases in between. The CDR3 length is 22 residues. Here the CDR3 DNA reads TGTGCCAGCAGCTCCCCGCCCACCCATCCGGGACTCCCGACTTTGAACACCGGGGAGCTGTTTTTT. It encodes CASSSPPTHPGLPTLNTGELFF. Variable domain in full (rest from reference TRBV11-2 and TRBJ2-2): EAGVAQSPRYKIIEKRQSVAFWCNPISGHATLYWYQQILGQGPKLLIQFQNNGVVDDSQLPKDRFSAERLKGVDSTLKIQPAKLEDSAVYLCASSSPPTHPGLPTLNTGELFFGEGSRLTVL.

This clonotype came up a few times. The chain recombines TRBV20-1 with TRBJ2-5; D is possibly TRBD1 (6 bases). Trimming stripped 2 bases from V and 1 base from J, with 8 bases between. This CDR3 is built from 13 residues. Germline CDR1 DFQATT, CDR2 SNEGSKA (reference sequence). CDR3 sequence reads: CSARRDTQETQYF. As DNA, the CDR3 is TGCAGTGCTAGACGGGACACCCAAGAGACCCAGTACTTC.

This chain links TRBV10-3 with TRBJ2-5; TRBD2 might be the D (7 bases). Germline CDR1 ENHRY, CDR2 SYGVKD. Trimming pared 6 bases from V and 5 bases from J, leaving 19 bases between. This CDR3 region has 15 residues. CDR3 nucleotide sequence: TGTGCCATCAGCCGTGAGGGGGGGCGGTTGGAGACCCAGTACTTC. This gives the protein CAISREGGRLETQYF.

The sample holds many counts of this clonotype. The chain recombines TRBV20-1 with TRBJ2-7, with TRBD1 matching 7 bases. In germline, CDR1 is DFQATT, CDR2 SNEGSKA (reference sequence). This CDR3 has 16 residues. The junction had 10 bases not matched to a gene; V was cut back by 0 bases and J by 2 bases. The CDR3 is CSARDPHGTATYEQYF. CDR3 sequence (DNA): TGCAGTGCTAGAGATCCCCACGGGACAGCGACCTACGAGCAGTACTTC.

This clonotype was counted at least ten times. This chain joins TRBV20-1 and TRBJ2-1, with unresolved D. The CDR3 runs to 11 residues. The V end was cut by 5 bases, the J end by 5 bases, with 7 bases between. CDR1 DFQATT and CDR2 SNEGSKA come from the germline V gene (reference sequence). The CDR3 sequence: CSARLNNEQFF. The CDR3 DNA reads TGCAGTGCTCGCCTGAACAATGAGCAGTTCTTC.

This clonotype showed up many times. The chain is built from TRBV28 and TRBJ2-3; D tentatively reads TRBD1 or TRBD2 (6 bases each). In germline, CDR1 is MDHEN, CDR2 SYDVKM. The CDR3 length is 15 residues. Trimming took off 6 bases at V and 4 bases at J, with 17 bases between the two ends. The CDR3 sequence: CASRRKPRGADTQYF. DNA for the CDR3: TGTGCCAGCAGGCGAAAGCCAAGGGGGGCAGATACGCAGTATTTT.

This clonotype was recorded many times. The chain employs TRBV20-1 and TRBJ1-4, with a possible D match to TRBD1 (5 bases). The CDR3 spans 14 residues. Germline CDR1 reads DFQATT; CDR2 reads SNEGSKA (reference sequence). V was cut by 3 bases and J by 7 bases, with 15 bases left in between. The CDR3 nucleotides are TGCAGTGCTAGCATTATTAGGGGTGGTGAAAAACTGTTTTTT. It translates to CSASIIRGGEKLFF.

The chain uses TRBV7-9 and TRBJ1-2; tentative D call: TRBD1 (5 bases). Trimming cost V 7 bases and J 8 bases, with 14 bases left between them. The germline V gene has CDR1 SEHNR and CDR2 FQNEAQ (reference sequence). The length of the CDR3 is 12 residues. The DNA of the CDR3 is TGTGCCAGCACCAGGCCCGGGGCCGGCTACACCTTC. Its protein product is CASTRPGAGYTF.

This clonotype showed up many times. The V and J genes are TRBV12-3 or TRBV12-4 and TRBJ1-4, with 7 nucleotides matching TRBD1. Trimming removed 2 bases from V and 8 bases from J; junction bases left unmatched: 8. The CDR3 is 15 residues long. CDR3 amino acids: CASSLTGRGEEKLFF. The CDR3 DNA sequence: TGTGCCAGCAGTTTAACGGGCAGGGGGGAAGAAAAACTGTTTTTT.

The genes are TRBV19 and TRBJ1-1; D might be TRBD1 (5 bases). This CDR3 comprises 16 residues. CDR1 and CDR2 from the germline V gene are LNHDA and SQIVND (reference sequence). The ends were cut back, 1 base at V and 0 bases at J, with 12 bases in the middle. The CDR3 DNA follows: TGTGCCAGTAGTATAGTTAAAGGGGCGATGAACACTGAAGCTTTCTTT. This gives the protein CASSIVKGAMNTEAFF.